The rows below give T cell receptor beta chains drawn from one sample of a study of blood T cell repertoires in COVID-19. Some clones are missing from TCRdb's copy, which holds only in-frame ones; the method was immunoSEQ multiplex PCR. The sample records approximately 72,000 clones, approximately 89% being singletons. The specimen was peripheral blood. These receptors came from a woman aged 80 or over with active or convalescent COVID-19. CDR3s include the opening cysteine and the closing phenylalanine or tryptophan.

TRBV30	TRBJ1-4	CAMGQWNEKLFF
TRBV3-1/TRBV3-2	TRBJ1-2	CASSQDRVPYGYTF
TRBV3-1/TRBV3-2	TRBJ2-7	CASRRTSGGTYEQYF
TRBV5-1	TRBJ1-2	CASSLAAGENYGYTF
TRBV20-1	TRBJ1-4	CSASTHPITTNEKLFF
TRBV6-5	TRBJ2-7	CASSYLQGDGEQYF
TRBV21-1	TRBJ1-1	CASSNHSWNTEAFF
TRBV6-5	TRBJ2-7	CASSFTDRGRNEQYF
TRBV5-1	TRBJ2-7	CASSSRGDEQYF
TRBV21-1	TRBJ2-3	CASRYRARAPSHTQYF
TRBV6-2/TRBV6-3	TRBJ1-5	CASSWGGGSDQPQHF
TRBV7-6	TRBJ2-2	CASSLRSPSGNTGELFF
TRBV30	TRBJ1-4	CAWNAQGATNEKLFF
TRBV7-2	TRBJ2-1	CASSPGGPSNEQFF
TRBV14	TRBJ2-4	CASSQVLYGKNIQYF
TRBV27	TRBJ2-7	CASSRGLAGVYEQYF
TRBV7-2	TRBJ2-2	CASSLGSGSGGAWELFF
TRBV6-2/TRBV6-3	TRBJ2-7	CASSPISSGGARFGEQYF
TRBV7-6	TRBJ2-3	CASSLNAGSTDTQYF
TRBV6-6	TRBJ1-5	CATGAGPQHF
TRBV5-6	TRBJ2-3	CASSSGLAGGFTDTQYF
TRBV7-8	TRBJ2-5	CASSLGLAGGNQETQYF
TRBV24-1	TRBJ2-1	CATSDKIAGLPHYNEQFF
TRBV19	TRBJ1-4	CASTDRVGSGEKLFF
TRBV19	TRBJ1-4	CASSWTVQYEKLFF
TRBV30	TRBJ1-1	CAWRVKPGQWNTEAFF
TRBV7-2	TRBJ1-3	CASSLGQGNTIYF
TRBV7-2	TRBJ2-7	CASSPHGRLNEQYF
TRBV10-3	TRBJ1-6	CAISGGQGGSPLHF
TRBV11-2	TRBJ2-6	CASSATAAPGANVLTF
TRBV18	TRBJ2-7	CASSRRDRTYEQYF
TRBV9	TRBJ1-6	CASSLRQGGSPLHF
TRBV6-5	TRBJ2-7	CASSSAYEQYF
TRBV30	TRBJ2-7	CAWSAGLAGGRDEQYF
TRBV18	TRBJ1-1	CASSPVVSGRHTEAFF
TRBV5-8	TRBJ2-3	CASSLDRWDSYSTDTQYF
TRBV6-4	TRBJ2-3	CASSPSSGGLTDTQYF
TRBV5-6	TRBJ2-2	CASSLTGDTGELFF
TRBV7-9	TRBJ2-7	CASSLESDRTYF
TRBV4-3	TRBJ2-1	CASSHLGGTGPDEVQYEQFF
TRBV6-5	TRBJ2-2	CASSYARTLNTGELFF
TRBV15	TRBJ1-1	CATSPVGAMNTEAFF
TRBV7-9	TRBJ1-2	CASSGTPRAVYGYTF
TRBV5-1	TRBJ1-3	CASSLGQALGNTIYF
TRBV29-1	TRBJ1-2	CSVERDYGYTF
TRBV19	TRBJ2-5	CASSLNSGGGETQYF
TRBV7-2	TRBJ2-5	CASSLTGGEETQYF